The source of this T cell receptor (beta chain) is a study of cytomegalovirus exposure and HLA in healthy donors. General observations from the study: Available immune exposure information covered CMV serostatus only. Association of a missense DCLRE1C variant with TCR beta V- and J-gene trimming was reported in a later analysis.

Germline CDR1 reads MNHNS; CDR2 reads SASEGT. CDR3 length: 12 amino acids. Between the trimmed V and J ends, which lost 6 bases and 1 base, there was a span of 7 bases. As regards this clone: Its antigen is unidentified.

60 Vbeta and 13 Jbeta primers were used in PCR. Here immunoSEQ multiplex PCR was the method, and the copy in TCRdb shows in-frame clones only, minus some. The sample holds approximately 150,000 clones, roughly three quarters seen once. Input material: PBMCs. This receptor was identified in a female donor in good health and CMV-seronegative. The chain links TRBV6-1 to TRBJ2-7; tentatively, D is TRBD2 (5 bases). CDR3 residues: CASRGSSYEQYF. The CDR3 DNA is TGTGCCAGCAGGGGGAGTTCCTACGAGCAGTACTTC.